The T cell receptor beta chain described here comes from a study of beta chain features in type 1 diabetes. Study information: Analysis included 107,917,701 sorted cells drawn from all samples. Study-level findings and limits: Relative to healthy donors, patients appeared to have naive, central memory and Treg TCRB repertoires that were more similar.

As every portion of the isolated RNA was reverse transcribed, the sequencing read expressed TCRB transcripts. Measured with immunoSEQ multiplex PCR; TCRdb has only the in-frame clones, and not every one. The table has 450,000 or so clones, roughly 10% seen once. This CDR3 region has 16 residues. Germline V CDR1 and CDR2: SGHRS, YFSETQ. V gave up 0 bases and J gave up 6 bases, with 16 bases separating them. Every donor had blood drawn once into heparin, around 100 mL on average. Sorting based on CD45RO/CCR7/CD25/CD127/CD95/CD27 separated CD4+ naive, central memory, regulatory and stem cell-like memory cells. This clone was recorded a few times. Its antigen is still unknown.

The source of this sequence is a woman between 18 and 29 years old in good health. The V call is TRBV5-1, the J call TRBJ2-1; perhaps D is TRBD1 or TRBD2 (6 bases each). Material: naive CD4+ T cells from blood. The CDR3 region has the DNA TGCGCCAGCAGCTTGGTATCCGGGGGCCGCACCAATGAGCAGTTCTTC. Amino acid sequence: CASSLVSGGRTNEQFF.